The clone carrying this TCR beta chain came up many times. No antigen is known for it. CDR1 is SGHTA, CDR2 FQGNSA, per germline. This CDR3 comprises 19 residues. Unmatched junction bases numbered 10, after V lost 4 bases and J lost 0 bases. TCRdb called the reads again in MiXCR, with one record for every CDR3 protein. The sample shows about 700,000 distinct CDR3 sequences, about 30% of them seen only once. This sample was included in a study of T cell repertoires in cytomegalovirus infection. Study-level background: Peptides in the study included HLA-C-restricted and HLA-B-restricted CMV epitopes. Both a matching HLA type and CMV infection were indicated by public TCR beta signatures.

The study's findings and limits: Frequencies of public TCR beta families were cumulated, and this identified carriers of CMV plus the relevant HLA. HLA-C-restricted CMV-specific TCR beta clonotypes prevailed in the ex vivo response.

The clonotype comes from a human donor in good health (CMV status not recorded). Some clones in this sample may be carry-over from other donors' samples. The sequencing here drew on cultured PBMCs, taken from culture after CMV antigen stimulation. The rearrangement links TRBV7-2 to TRBJ2-1, with TRBD1 matching 12 bases. CDR3 residues: CASSSPGQGASGSYNEQFF. CDR3 bases: TGTGCCAGCAGCTCTCCGGGACAGGGGGCGTCCGGCTCCTACAATGAGCAGTTCTTC.